This T cell receptor (beta chain) was recorded in a study of T cells expressing NK-cell markers. A word on this clonotype: Its specificity is unknown.

The V gene's germline CDR1 is DFQATT and CDR2 SNEGSKA (reference sequence). The CDR3 length is 17 residues. TCRdb reanalyzed the 5' RACE reads, giving one entry per CDR3 protein sequence and no DNA. Its table lists 300,000 or so distinct CDR3 sequences. Study-level results: One observes that, in several donors, these clonotypes were also the leading ones within the CD3+CD56-NKG2C+ fraction.

This TCR derives from a woman aged 18 to 75 in good health. The specimen sequenced was blood T cells: a sorted CD56 or NKG2C T cell subset, CD4+ or CD8+ T cells, or bulk PBMC T cells (not recorded which). The V gene is TRBV20-1, the J gene TRBJ1-6; without DNA, the TCRdb call of TRBD1 cannot be checked. CDR3: CSASFSRQGKAKSPLHF.